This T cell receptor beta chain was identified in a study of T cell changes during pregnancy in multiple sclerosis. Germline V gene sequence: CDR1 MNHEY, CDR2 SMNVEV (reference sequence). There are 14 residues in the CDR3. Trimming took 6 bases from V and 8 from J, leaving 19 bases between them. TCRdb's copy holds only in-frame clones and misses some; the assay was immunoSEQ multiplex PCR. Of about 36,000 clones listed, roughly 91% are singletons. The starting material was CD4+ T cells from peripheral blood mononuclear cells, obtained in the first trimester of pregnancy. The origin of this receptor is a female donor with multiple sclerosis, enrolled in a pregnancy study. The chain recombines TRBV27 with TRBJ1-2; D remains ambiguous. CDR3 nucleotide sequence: TGTGCCAGCAGGGACCAGCTCATGGGAGGAGGCTACACCTTC. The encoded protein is CASRDQLMGGGYTF.